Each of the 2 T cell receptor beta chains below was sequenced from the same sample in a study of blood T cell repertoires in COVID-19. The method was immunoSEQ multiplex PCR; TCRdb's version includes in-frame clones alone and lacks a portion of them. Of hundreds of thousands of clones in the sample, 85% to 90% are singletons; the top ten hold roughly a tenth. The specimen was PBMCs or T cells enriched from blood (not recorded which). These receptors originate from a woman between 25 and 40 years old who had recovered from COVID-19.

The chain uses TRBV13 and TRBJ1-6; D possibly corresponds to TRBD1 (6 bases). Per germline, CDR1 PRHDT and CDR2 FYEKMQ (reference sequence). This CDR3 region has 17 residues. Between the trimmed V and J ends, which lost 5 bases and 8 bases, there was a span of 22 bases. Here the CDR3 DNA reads TGTGCCAGCAGCCCACATCGGGAGGGGGGATATCATTCACCCCTCCACTTT. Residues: CASSPHREGGYHSPLHF.

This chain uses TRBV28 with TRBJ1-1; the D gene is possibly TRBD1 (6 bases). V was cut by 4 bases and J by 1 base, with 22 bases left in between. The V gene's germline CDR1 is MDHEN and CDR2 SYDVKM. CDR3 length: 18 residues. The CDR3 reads CASSSLGSWDNKNTEAFF. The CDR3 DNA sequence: TGTGCCAGCAGTTCCCTCGGAAGCTGGGACAATAAGAACACTGAAGCTTTCTTT.